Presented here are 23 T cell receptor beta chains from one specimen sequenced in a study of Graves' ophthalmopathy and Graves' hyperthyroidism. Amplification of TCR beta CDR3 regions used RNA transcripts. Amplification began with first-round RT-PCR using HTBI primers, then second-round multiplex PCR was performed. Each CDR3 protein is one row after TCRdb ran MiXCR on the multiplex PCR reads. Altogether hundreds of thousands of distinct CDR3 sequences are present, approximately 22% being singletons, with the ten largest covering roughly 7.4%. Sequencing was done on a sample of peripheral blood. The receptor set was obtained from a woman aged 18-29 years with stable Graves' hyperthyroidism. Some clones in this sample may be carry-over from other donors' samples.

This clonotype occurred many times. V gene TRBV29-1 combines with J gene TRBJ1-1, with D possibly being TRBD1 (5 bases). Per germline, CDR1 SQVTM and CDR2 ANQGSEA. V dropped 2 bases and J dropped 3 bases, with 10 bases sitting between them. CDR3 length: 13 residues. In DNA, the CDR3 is TGCAGCGTTGAAAGGCGGGGGGACACTGAAGCTTTCTTT. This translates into CSVERRGDTEAFF. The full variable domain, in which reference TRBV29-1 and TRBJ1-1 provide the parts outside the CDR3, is SAVISQKPSRDICQRGTSLTIQCQVDSQVTMMFWYRQQPGQSLTLIATANQGSEATYESGFVIDKFPISRPNLTFSTLTVSNMSPEDSSIYLCSVERRGDTEAFFGQGTRLTVV.

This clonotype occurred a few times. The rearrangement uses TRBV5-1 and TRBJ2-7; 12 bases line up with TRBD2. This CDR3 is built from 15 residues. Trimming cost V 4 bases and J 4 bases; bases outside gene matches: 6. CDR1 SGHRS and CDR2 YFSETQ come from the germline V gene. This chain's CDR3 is CASSPSGGGFYEQYF. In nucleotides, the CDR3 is TGCGCCAGCAGCCCTAGCGGGGGGGGATTTTACGAGCAGTACTTC. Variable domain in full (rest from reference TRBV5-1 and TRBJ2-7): KAGVTQTPRYLIKTRGQQVTLSCSPISGHRSVSWYQQTPGQGLQFLFEYFSETQRNKGNFPGRFSGRQFSNSRSEMNVSTLELGDSALYLCASSPSGGGFYEQYFGPGTRLTVT.

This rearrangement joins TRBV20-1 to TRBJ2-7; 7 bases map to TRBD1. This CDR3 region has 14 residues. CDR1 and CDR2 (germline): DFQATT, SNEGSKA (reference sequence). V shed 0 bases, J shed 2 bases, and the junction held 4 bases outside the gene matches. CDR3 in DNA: TGCAGTGCTAGAGACAGGGGGTCAGCCTACGAGCAGTACTTC. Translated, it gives CSARDRGSAYEQYF.

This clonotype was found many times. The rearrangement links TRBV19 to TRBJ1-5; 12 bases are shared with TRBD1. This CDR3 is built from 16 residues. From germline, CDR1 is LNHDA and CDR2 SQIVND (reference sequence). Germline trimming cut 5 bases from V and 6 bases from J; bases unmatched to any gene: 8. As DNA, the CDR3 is TGTGCCAGTAGTGACCCGGGACAGGGGGCACGTCAGCCCCAGCATTTT. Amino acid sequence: CASSDPGQGARQPQHF.

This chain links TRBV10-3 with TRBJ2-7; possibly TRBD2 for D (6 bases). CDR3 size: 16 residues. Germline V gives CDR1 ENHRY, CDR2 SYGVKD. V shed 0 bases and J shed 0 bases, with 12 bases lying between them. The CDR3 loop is CAISESRGRGSYEQYF. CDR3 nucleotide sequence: TGTGCCATCAGTGAGTCGCGGGGTAGGGGCTCCTACGAGCAGTACTTC.

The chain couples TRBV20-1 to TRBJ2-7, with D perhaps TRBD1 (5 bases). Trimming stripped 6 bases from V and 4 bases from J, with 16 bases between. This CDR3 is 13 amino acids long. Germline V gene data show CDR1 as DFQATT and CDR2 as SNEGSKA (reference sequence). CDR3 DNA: TGCAGTGCGCGATACCCAGGGCGGTACGAGCAGTACTTC. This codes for CSARYPGRYEQYF.

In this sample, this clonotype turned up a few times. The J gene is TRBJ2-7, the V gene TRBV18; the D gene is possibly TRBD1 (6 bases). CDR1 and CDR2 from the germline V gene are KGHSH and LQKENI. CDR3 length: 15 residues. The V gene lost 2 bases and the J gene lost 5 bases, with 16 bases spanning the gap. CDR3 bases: TGTGCCAGCTCACCAGGGCAGGGGATCCCCCACGAGCAGTACTTC. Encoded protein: CASSPGQGIPHEQYF.

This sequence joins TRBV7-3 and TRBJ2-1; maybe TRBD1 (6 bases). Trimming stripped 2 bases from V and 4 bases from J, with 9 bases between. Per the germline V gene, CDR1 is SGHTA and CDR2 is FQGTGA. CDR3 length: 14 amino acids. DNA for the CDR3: TGTGCCAGCAGCTTATACAGGGCATACAATGAGCAGTTCTTC. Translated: CASSLYRAYNEQFF.

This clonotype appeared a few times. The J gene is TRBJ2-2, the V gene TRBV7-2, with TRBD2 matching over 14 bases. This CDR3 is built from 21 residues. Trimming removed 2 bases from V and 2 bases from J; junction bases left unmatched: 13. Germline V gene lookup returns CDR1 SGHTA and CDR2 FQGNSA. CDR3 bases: TGTGCCAGCAGCTTACTCTTCACCGGGACTAGCGGGAGTAAAAACACCGGGGAGCTGTTTTTT. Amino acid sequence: CASSLLFTGTSGSKNTGELFF.

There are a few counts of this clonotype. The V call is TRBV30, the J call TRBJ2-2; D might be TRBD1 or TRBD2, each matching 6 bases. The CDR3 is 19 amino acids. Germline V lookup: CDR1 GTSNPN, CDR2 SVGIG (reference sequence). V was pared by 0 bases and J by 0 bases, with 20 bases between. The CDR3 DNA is TGTGCCTGGAGTGTACTAGGACAGAGGGACTTACCGAACACCGGGGAGCTGTTTTTT. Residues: CAWSVLGQRDLPNTGELFF.

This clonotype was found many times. The CDR3 region has the DNA TGCGCCAGTACGCGGGGACAGTCCTACGAGCAGTACTTC. Its translation is CASTRGQSYEQYF. The genes are TRBV5-1 and TRBJ2-7; D is perhaps TRBD1 (7 bases). Germline loops: CDR1 SGHRS, CDR2 YFSETQ. CDR3 length equals 13 residues. The V end lost 8 bases, the J end lost 1 base, and 13 bases lay between the germline ends.

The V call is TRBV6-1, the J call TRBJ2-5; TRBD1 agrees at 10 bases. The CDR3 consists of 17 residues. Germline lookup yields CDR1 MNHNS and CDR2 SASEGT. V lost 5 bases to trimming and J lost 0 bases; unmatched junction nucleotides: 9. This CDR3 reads CASSLWRQGADQETQYF. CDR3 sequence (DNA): TGTGCCAGCAGTCTATGGAGACAGGGGGCGGACCAAGAGACCCAGTACTTC.

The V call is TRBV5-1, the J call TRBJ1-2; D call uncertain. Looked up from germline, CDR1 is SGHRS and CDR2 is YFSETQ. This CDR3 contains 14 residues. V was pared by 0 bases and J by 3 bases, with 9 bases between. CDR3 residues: CASSLGLVHYGYTF. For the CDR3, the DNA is TGCGCCAGCAGCTTGGGGCTCGTTCACTATGGCTACACCTTC.

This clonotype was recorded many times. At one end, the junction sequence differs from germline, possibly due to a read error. The CDR3 region is CASRDTGRSVYEQYF. CDR3 in DNA: TGCGCCAGCCGTGATACCGGACGCTCGGTCTACGAGCAGTACTTC. V gene TRBV10-2 combines with J gene TRBJ2-7; no definite D call. This CDR3 has 15 residues. Germline V gene lookup returns CDR1 WSHSY and CDR2 SAAADI.

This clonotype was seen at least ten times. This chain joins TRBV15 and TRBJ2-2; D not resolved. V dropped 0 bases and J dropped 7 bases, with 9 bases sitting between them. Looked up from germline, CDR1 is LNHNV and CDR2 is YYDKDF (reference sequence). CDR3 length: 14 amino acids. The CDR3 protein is CATSRDSTNGELFF. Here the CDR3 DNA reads TGTGCCACCAGCAGAGATAGCACCAACGGGGAGCTGTTTTTT.

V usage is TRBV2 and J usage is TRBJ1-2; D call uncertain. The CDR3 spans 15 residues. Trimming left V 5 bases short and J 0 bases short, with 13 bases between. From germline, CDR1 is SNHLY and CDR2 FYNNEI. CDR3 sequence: CASSSNSSPNYGYTF. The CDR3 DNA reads TGTGCCAGCAGTTCCAACAGCAGCCCTAACTATGGCTACACCTTC.

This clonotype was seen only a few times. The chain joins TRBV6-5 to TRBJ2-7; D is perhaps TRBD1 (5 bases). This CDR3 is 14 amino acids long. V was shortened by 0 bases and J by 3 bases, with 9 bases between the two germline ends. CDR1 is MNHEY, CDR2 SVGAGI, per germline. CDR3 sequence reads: CASSYSQDNYEQYF. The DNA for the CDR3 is TGTGCCAGCAGTTACTCCCAGGACAACTACGAGCAGTACTTC.

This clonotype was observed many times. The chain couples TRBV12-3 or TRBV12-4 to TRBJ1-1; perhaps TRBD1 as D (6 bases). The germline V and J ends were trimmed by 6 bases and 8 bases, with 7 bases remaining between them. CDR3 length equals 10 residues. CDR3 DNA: TGTGCCAGCAGCGGGACAGAAGCTTTCTTT. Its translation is CASSGTEAFF.

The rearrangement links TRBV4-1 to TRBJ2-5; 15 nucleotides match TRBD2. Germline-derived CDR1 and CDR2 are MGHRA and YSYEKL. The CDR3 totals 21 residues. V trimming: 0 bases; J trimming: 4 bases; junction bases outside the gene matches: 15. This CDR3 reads CASSQEGIPGLAGGTRETQYF. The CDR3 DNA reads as TGCGCCAGCAGCCAAGAAGGGATACCGGGACTAGCGGGGGGTACGCGAGAGACCCAGTACTTC.

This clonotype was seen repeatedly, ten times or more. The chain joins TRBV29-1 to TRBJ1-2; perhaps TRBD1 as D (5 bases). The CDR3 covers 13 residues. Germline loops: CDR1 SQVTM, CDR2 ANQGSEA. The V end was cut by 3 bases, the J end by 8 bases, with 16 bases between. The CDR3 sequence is CSVEVEGRGGYTF. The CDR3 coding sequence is TGCAGCGTTGAGGTCGAGGGGCGAGGAGGCTACACCTTC.

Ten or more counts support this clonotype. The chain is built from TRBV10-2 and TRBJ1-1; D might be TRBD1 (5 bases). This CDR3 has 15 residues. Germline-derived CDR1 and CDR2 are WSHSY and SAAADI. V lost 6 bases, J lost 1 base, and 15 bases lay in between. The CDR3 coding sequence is TGCGCCAGCAGATTTCTGGGACGGACGAACACTGAAGCTTTCTTT. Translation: CASRFLGRTNTEAFF.

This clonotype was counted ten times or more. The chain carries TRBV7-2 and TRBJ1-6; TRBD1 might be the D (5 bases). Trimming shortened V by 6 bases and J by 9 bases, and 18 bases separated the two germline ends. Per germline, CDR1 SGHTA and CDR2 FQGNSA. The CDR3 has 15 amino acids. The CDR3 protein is CASRERGTVRSPLHF. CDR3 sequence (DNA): TGTGCCAGCAGGGAACGAGGGACGGTTCGTTCACCCCTCCACTTT.

The CDR3 here is CASSYSREGANYGYTF. The DNA of the CDR3 is TGTGCCAGCAGTTACTCGAGGGAGGGTGCGAACTATGGCTACACCTTC. This chain joins TRBV6-5 and TRBJ1-2; D ambiguous. The V gene lost 0 bases and the J gene lost 2 bases, with 13 bases spanning the gap. The CDR3 runs 16 residues. CDR1 and CDR2 from the germline V gene are MNHEY and SVGAGI.